These 19 T cell receptor beta chains originate from one sample sequenced in a study of Ad26.COV2.S vaccination and SARS-CoV-2 variants. As to treatment: roughly 18 received Ad26.COV2.S at low or high dose, single or two shots; five or six received placebo; per-sample allocation not given. Sample collection was performed on day 63 after the first vaccine or placebo injection. Here immunoSEQ multiplex PCR was the method, and the copy in TCRdb shows in-frame clones only, minus some. The sample has under 300,000 clones, around 90% seen once. This specimen was peripheral blood, taken in a trial of Ad26.COV2.S vaccine versus placebo. Receptors were obtained from a person between 18 and 65 years old who received the Ad26.COV2.S COVID-19 vaccine or a placebo.

CDR3 amino acids: CASSLGSNEQYF. The CDR3 DNA sequence: TGTGCCAGCAGTTTGGGTTCCAACGAGCAGTACTTC. V and J are TRBV6-2 or TRBV6-3 and TRBJ2-7; D call uncertain. Trimming pared 4 bases from V and 5 bases from J, leaving 9 bases between. The CDR3 consists of 12 residues. CDR1 MNHEY and CDR2 SVGEGT come from the germline V gene.

The chain employs TRBV19 and TRBJ1-1; 9 nucleotides match TRBD1. The germline V gene has CDR1 LNHDA and CDR2 SQIVND (reference sequence). Trimming at V came to 6 bases and at J to 4 bases, leaving 12 bases not matched to a gene. CDR3 length: 16 amino acids. The CDR3 bases are TGTGCCAGTAGATCTTTAGGACAGGGGAGAAGCACTGAAGCTTTCTTT. Protein: CASRSLGQGRSTEAFF. Variable domain in full (rest from reference TRBV19 and TRBJ1-1): DGGITQSPKYLFRKEGQNVTLSCEQNLNHDAMYWYRQDPGQGLRLIYYSQIVNDFQKGDIAEGYSVSREKKESFPLTVTSAQKNPTAFYLCASRSLGQGRSTEAFFGQGTRLTVV.

The J gene is TRBJ1-1, the V gene TRBV2, with no clear D. V was pared by 6 bases and J by 1 base, with 9 bases between. The CDR3 extends over 13 amino acids. Per the germline V gene, CDR1 is SNHLY and CDR2 is FYNNEI. The CDR3 region is CASRTDSNTEAFF. CDR3 sequence (DNA): TGTGCCAGCAGAACAGACTCGAACACTGAAGCTTTCTTT.

This chain connects TRBV2 to TRBJ1-2; 8 bases fit TRBD1. Unmatched junction bases numbered 5, after V lost 7 bases and J lost 7 bases. The CDR3 length is 12 residues. CDR1 is SNHLY, CDR2 FYNNEI, per germline. CDR3: CASKRTGFGYTF. CDR3 coding DNA: TGTGCCAGCAAAAGGACAGGGTTTGGCTACACCTTC.

This sequence joins TRBV6-2 or TRBV6-3 and TRBJ2-7, with a possible D match to TRBD2 (6 bases). V lost 2 bases and J 2 bases, leaving 10 bases between the germline ends. There are 14 residues in the CDR3. Per the germline V gene, CDR1 is MNHEY and CDR2 is SVGEGT. The CDR3 sequence: CASSYGDSTYEQYF. The CDR3 bases are TGTGCCAGCAGTTACGGGGACTCAACCTACGAGCAGTACTTC.

The chain has TRBV7-2 and TRBJ2-2; D ambiguous. The J call may be wrong; the DNA end is better matched by TRBJ1-3. This CDR3 is 13 amino acids long. Looked up from germline, CDR1 is SGHTA and CDR2 is FQGNSA. CDR3 sequence (DNA): TGTGCCAGCAGCTTCGGCTCTGGAAACACCATATATTTT. It yields the protein CASSFGSGNTIYF.

CDR3 protein: CASSDANEKLFF. In DNA form, the CDR3 reads TGTGCCAGCAGTGATGCTAATGAAAAACTGTTTTTT. The chain is built from TRBV2 and TRBJ1-4; D gene ambiguous. This CDR3 contains 12 residues. Germline V CDR1 and CDR2: SNHLY, FYNNEI. The germline V and J ends were trimmed by 3 bases and 3 bases, with 2 bases remaining between them.

This sequence joins TRBV27 and TRBJ2-7; 8 bases agree with TRBD1. The ends lost 1 base at V and 2 bases at J; junction bases unmatched: 10. The CDR3 contains 17 residues. The germline gives CDR1 MNHEY, CDR2 SMNVEV (reference sequence). The CDR3 reads CASSLFFGGQAAYEQYF. The CDR3 DNA reads TGTGCCAGCAGTTTATTCTTTGGGGGACAGGCGGCCTACGAGCAGTACTTC.

V gene TRBV5-1 combines with J gene TRBJ1-1; D not resolved. V dropped 4 bases and J dropped 1 base, with 11 bases sitting between them. This CDR3 region has 14 residues. The germline CDR1 and CDR2 sequences are SGHRS and YFSETQ. CDR3 nucleotides: TGCGCCAGCAGCCCGGATCCAACGAACACTGAAGCTTTCTTT. As protein: CASSPDPTNTEAFF.

The V gene is TRBV7-9, the J gene TRBJ2-2, with 7 bases identical to TRBD2. This CDR3 has 17 amino acids. With 3 bases clipped from V and 0 bases from J, the junction kept 7 bases outside the gene matches. CDR1 SEHNR and CDR2 FQNEAQ come from the germline V gene (reference sequence). CDR3 DNA sequence: TGTGCCAGCAGCTTTGTTTCTAGCGGTGCGAACACCGGGGAGCTGTTTTTT. It yields the protein CASSFVSSGANTGELFF.

Turning to this clone: Other DNA sequences of this sample code for an identical CDR3. This chain links TRBV6-5 with TRBJ1-6; no definite D call. The CDR3 is made up of 14 amino acids. The germline gives CDR1 MNHEY, CDR2 SVGAGI. V was clipped by 0 bases and J by 4 bases, with 4 bases between them. DNA for the CDR3: TGTGCCAGCAGTTACTCGTCGTATAATTCACCCCTCCACTTT. Translated, it gives CASSYSSYNSPLHF.

V is TRBV14 and J is TRBJ2-3; possibly TRBD2 for D (6 bases). Germline V gene data show CDR1 as SGHDN and CDR2 as FVKESK. CDR3 size: 16 residues. Trimming removed 0 bases from V and 4 bases from J, with 14 bases in between. The CDR3 coding sequence is TGTGCCAGCAGCCAAGATTGGGGGGAGATCCCAGATACGCAGTATTTT. This encodes CASSQDWGEIPDTQYF.

The chain employs TRBV9 and TRBJ1-3; D is possibly TRBD1 (6 bases). This CDR3 contains 15 residues. V gave up 4 bases and J gave up 1 base, with 12 bases separating them. Germline V lookup: CDR1 SGDLS, CDR2 YYNGEE. CDR3 nucleotides: TGTGCCAGCAGCCAGACAGGTCTATCTGGAAACACCATATATTTT. Protein sequence: CASSQTGLSGNTIYF.

V usage is TRBV7-2 and J usage is TRBJ2-4, with unresolved D. V was shortened by 6 bases and J by 6 bases, with 6 bases between the two germline ends. CDR1 and CDR2 (germline): SGHTA, FQGNSA. This CDR3 region has 11 residues. CDR3 in amino acids: CASSSINIQYF. CDR3 sequence (DNA): TGTGCCAGCAGTTCCATAAACATTCAGTACTTC. The full variable domain, with the rest looked up from reference TRBV7-2 and TRBJ2-4, is GAGVSQSPSNKVTEKGKDVELRCDPISGHTALYWYRQSLGQGLEFLIYFQGNSAPDKSGLPSDRFSAERTGGSVSTLTIQRTQQEDSAVYLCASSSINIQYFGAGTRLSVL.

The V and J genes are TRBV27 and TRBJ2-7, with 11 bases that match TRBD2. In germline, CDR1 is MNHEY, CDR2 SMNVEV (reference sequence). V dropped 2 bases and J dropped 2; count of bases not matched to a gene: 23. This CDR3 is 22 amino acids long. The DNA of the CDR3 is TGTGCCAGCAGTTTACAGGGTCCAGGGGGCATAGCGGGAGGGCCTCGCGCCTACGAGCAGTACGTC. This codes for CASSLQGPGGIAGGPRAYEQYV.

The CDR3 sequence: CAWSTGAISNQPQHF. DNA of the CDR3: TGTGCCTGGAGTACGGGGGCGATTAGCAATCAGCCCCAGCATTTT. V gene TRBV30 combines with J gene TRBJ1-5; tentative D call: TRBD1 (6 bases). The CDR3 consists of 15 residues. Per germline, CDR1 GTSNPN and CDR2 SVGIG (reference sequence). V was clipped by 2 bases and J by 0 bases, with 11 bases between them.

V usage is TRBV29-1 and J usage is TRBJ1-2; D is uncertain. The CDR3 is made up of 11 amino acids. The germline CDR1 and CDR2 sequences are SQVTM and ANQGSEA. The germline V and J ends were trimmed by 4 bases and 8 bases, with 11 bases remaining between them. This CDR3 reads CSVGEGFGYTF. In nucleotides, the CDR3 is TGCAGCGTTGGTGAGGGTTTCGGCTACACCTTC.

The V call is TRBV27, the J call TRBJ2-1; D uncertain. Germline loops: CDR1 MNHEY, CDR2 SMNVEV (reference sequence). The CDR3 sequence is 14 residues long. Deletions cut 8 bases from V and 1 base from J, with 12 bases between. The CDR3 DNA follows: TGTGCCAGCCGAATTCTACAATCCTACAATGAGCAGTTCTTC. It is translated as CASRILQSYNEQFF.

The chain uses TRBV6-1 and TRBJ1-5; TRBD1 is a possible D gene (5 bases). The ends were cut back, 1 base at V and 1 base at J, with 14 bases in the middle. There are 17 residues in the CDR3. Germline CDR1 MNHNS, CDR2 SASEGT. The CDR3, as DNA: TGTGCCAGCAGTGAAGAGGGGCGGGGGGTAAGCAATCAGCCCCAGCATTTT. Encoded protein: CASSEEGRGVSNQPQHF.